This entry is about one T cell receptor (beta chain). The CDR3 length is 12 residues. Germline CDR1 SQVTM, CDR2 ANQGSEA. Trimming pared 6 bases from V and 5 bases from J, leaving 14 bases between. The data derive from a study of T cell responses to AZD1222 COVID-19 vaccine. Data came from immunoSEQ multiplex PCR; TCRdb stores just in-frame clones and leaves some out. Of about 110,000 clones listed, around 93% are singletons. This sequence originates from an adult in good health. This chain connects TRBV29-1 to TRBJ2-7; tentative D call: TRBD1 (6 bases). The source was peripheral blood, collected on day 0 of AZD1222 vaccination. The DNA for the CDR3 is TGCAGCGTCGCGGATACAGGGAACGAGCAGTACTTC. This codes for CSVADTGNEQYF.